This entry lists 19 T cell receptor beta chains sequenced from one sample in a study of control samples from healthy donors and cancer patients. Data came from immunoSEQ multiplex PCR; TCRdb stores just in-frame clones and leaves some out. This sample has roughly 400,000 clones, with 75% to 95% found just once. Specimen: PBMCs. The receptors come from a man aged 35 to 55 with head and neck cancer.

This chain joins TRBV6-5 and TRBJ1-1; D gene ambiguous. Germline assignment: CDR1 MNHEY and CDR2 SVGAGI. Deletions cut 6 bases from V and 6 bases from J, with 14 bases between. The length of the CDR3 is 13 residues. In nucleotides, the CDR3 is TGTGCCAGCAGGCAGACAAACCGAGCTGAAGCTTTCTTT. Its protein product is CASRQTNRAEAFF.

The genes are TRBV28 and TRBJ1-2; no definite D call. In germline, CDR1 is MDHEN, CDR2 SYDVKM. This CDR3 has 13 amino acids. The V end was cut by 7 bases, the J end by 3 bases, with 12 bases between. This CDR3 reads CASTEAGDYGYTF. The CDR3 region has the DNA TGTGCCAGCACGGAGGCGGGAGACTATGGCTACACCTTC.

The genes are TRBV10-1 and TRBJ1-1, with D possibly matching TRBD1 (5 bases). Trimming stripped 0 bases from V and 1 base from J, with 9 bases between. CDR3 size: 15 residues. Germline V gene sequence: CDR1 WNHNN, CDR2 SYGVQD (reference sequence). CDR3: CASSESGRENTEAFF. CDR3 coding DNA: TGCGCCAGCAGTGAGTCGGGCAGGGAGAACACTGAAGCTTTCTTT.

The chain recombines TRBV3-1 (or the pseudogene TRBV3-2) with TRBJ2-3; D not certain. The CDR3 has 15 residues. Germline loops: CDR1 LGHDT, CDR2 YNNKEL (reference sequence). V dropped 2 bases and J dropped 4 bases, with 13 bases sitting between them. The CDR3 bases are TGTGCCAGCAGCCAACCTAGGACCCCCGCAGATACGCAGTATTTT. It yields the protein CASSQPRTPADTQYF.

The V call is TRBV28, the J call TRBJ1-1; 9 bases are shared with TRBD1. Germline assignment: CDR1 MDHEN and CDR2 SYDVKM. CDR3 length: 18 amino acids. Trimming cost V 4 bases and J 0 bases; bases outside gene matches: 12. In DNA, the CDR3 is TGTGCCAGCAGTTGGAACAGGGGGCGAGGGGGCATGAACACTGAAGCTTTCTTT. The encoded protein is CASSWNRGRGGMNTEAFF. Variable domain in full (rest from reference TRBV28 and TRBJ1-1): DVKVTQSSRYLVKRTGEKVFLECVQDMDHENMFWYRQDPGLGLRLIYFSYDVKMKEKGDIPEGYSVSREKKERFSLILESASTNQTSMYLCASSWNRGRGGMNTEAFFGQGTRLTVV.

The DNA of the CDR3 is TGCGCCAGCAGCTCTGAGGACAGGGCTAATTCACCCCTCCACTTT. Its protein is CASSSEDRANSPLHF. The chain carries TRBV5-1 and TRBJ1-6; 8 nucleotides agree with TRBD1. Germline values: CDR1 SGHRS, CDR2 YFSETQ. Germline trimming cut 3 bases from V and 6 bases from J; bases unmatched to any gene: 5. The CDR3 sequence is 15 residues long.

The rearrangement joins TRBV6-2 or TRBV6-3 to TRBJ2-1, with D perhaps assigned TRBD1 or TRBD2 (5 bases each). The length of the CDR3 is 15 residues. The V and J ends lost 2 bases and 9 bases respectively, with 17 bases between them. Germline V gene data show CDR1 as MNHEY and CDR2 as SVGEGT. The CDR3 DNA reads as TGTGCCAGCAGTTACCGTTCGGGGCGGGCCGGTGAGCAGTTCTTC. Encoded protein: CASSYRSGRAGEQFF.

This sequence joins TRBV9 and TRBJ2-7; 10 nucleotides line up with TRBD2. V trimming: 4 bases; J trimming: 0 bases; junction bases outside the gene matches: 4. CDR3 length equals 15 residues. Germline values: CDR1 SGDLS, CDR2 YYNGEE. The DNA of the CDR3 is TGTGCCAGCAGCCCTCTAGCGGGAGACTCCTACGAGCAGTACTTC. It is translated as CASSPLAGDSYEQYF. Full variable domain (missing parts from reference TRBV9 and TRBJ2-7): DSGVTQTPKHLITATGQRVTLRCSPRSGDLSVYWYQQSLDQGLQFLIQYYNGEERAKGNILERFSAQQFPDLHSELNLSSLELGDSALYFCASSPLAGDSYEQYFGPGTRLTVT.

The chain couples TRBV10-1 to TRBJ2-3; D unresolved. The V and J ends lost 5 bases and 5 bases respectively, with 11 bases between them. The germline CDR1 and CDR2 sequences are WNHNN and SYGVQD (reference sequence). The CDR3 runs to 13 residues. CDR3 protein: CASSLTLGDTQYF. The CDR3 DNA reads TGCGCCAGCAGTTTGACCCTCGGAGATACGCAGTATTTT.

The chain is built from TRBV5-6 and TRBJ2-7; D perhaps matches TRBD1 (7 bases). Germline values: CDR1 SGHDT, CDR2 YYEEEE. V lost 4 bases and J lost 1, with 12 bases in between. There are 14 residues in the CDR3. CDR3 bases: TGTGCCAGCAGCGCGGGACAGCCTTCCTACGAGCAGTACTTC. As protein: CASSAGQPSYEQYF. The complete variable domain, with remaining parts taken from reference TRBV5-6 and TRBJ2-7, reads DAGVTQSPTHLIKTRGQQVTLRCSPKSGHDTVSWYQQALGQGPQFIFQYYEEEERQRGNFPDRFSGHQFPNYSSELNVNALLLGDSALYLCASSAGQPSYEQYFGPGTRLTVT.

This clone has a single count. The chain combines TRBV10-2 with TRBJ2-3; 8 bases fit TRBD1. CDR3 length: 16 amino acids. Per the germline V gene, CDR1 is WSHSY and CDR2 is SAAADI. The V gene end was trimmed by 7 bases and the J gene end by 3 bases; junction bases not matched to a gene: 12. CDR3 sequence reads: CASKGLYRGETDTQYF. In nucleotides, the CDR3 is TGCGCCAGCAAGGGCCTTTACAGGGGGGAGACAGATACGCAGTATTTT.

This clone was detected only once. The chain couples TRBV11-2 to TRBJ2-1; no reliable D call. Germline V gene sequence: CDR1 SGHAT, CDR2 FQNNGV. V lost 1 base and J lost 2, with 12 bases in between. The CDR3 totals 16 residues. The CDR3 DNA sequence: TGTGCCAGCAGCTTAGCAAGGACCTGGCCCTACAATGAGCAGTTCTTC. It encodes CASSLARTWPYNEQFF. Supplemented by reference TRBV11-2 and TRBJ2-1, the full variable domain reads EAGVAQSPRYKIIEKRQSVAFWCNPISGHATLYWYQQILGQGPKLLIQFQNNGVVDDSQLPKDRFSAERLKGVDSTLKIQPAKLEDSAVYLCASSLARTWPYNEQFFGPGTRLTVL.

This chain joins TRBV27 and TRBJ1-1; unclear D gene. Germline CDR1 and CDR2: MNHEY and SMNVEV (reference sequence). The CDR3 consists of 15 residues. Trimming took off 0 bases at V and 4 bases at J, with 12 bases between the two ends. CDR3 bases: TGTGCCAGCAGTTTATCATCTGTACCCAGCACTGAAGCTTTCTTT. It specifies CASSLSSVPSTEAFF.

The J gene is TRBJ1-2, the V gene TRBV29-1; D gene unclear. Germline loops: CDR1 SQVTM, CDR2 ANQGSEA. CDR3 size: 13 residues. The V end was cut by 3 bases, the J end by 0 bases, with 8 bases between. CDR3 nucleotide sequence: TGCAGCGTTGATCCCGAAGCTAACTATGGCTACACCTTC. This codes for CSVDPEANYGYTF.

The V gene is TRBV6-5, the J gene TRBJ2-7; weak D call: TRBD1 (6 bases). This CDR3 spans 14 amino acids. Germline V CDR1 and CDR2: MNHEY, SVGAGI. The V gene lost 4 bases and the J gene lost 5 bases, with 15 bases spanning the gap. The CDR3 reads CASSSMLQGNEQYF. The CDR3 DNA follows: TGTGCCAGCAGTTCGATGTTACAGGGTAACGAGCAGTACTTC.

The V gene is TRBV5-6, the J gene TRBJ2-7; a weak D match, TRBD2 (6 bases). The CDR3 contains 13 residues. The V gene's germline CDR1 is SGHDT and CDR2 YYEEEE. Trimming removed 1 base at V and 6 bases at J, with 11 bases between. Written as DNA, the CDR3 is TGTGCCAGCAGCTTGCAGGGAGGCATCGAGCAGTACTTC. Translated, it gives CASSLQGGIEQYF.

The V call is TRBV2, the J call TRBJ2-1; the D gene is possibly TRBD2 (5 bases). Trimming stripped 6 bases from V and 9 bases from J, with 15 bases between. The CDR3 is made up of 13 amino acids. Per the germline V gene, CDR1 is SNHLY and CDR2 is FYNNEI. CDR3 region: CASREVKTGEQFF. The CDR3 DNA is TGTGCCAGCAGGGAGGTCAAAACGGGTGAGCAGTTCTTC.

This clone appeared a few times. The rearrangement joins TRBV27 to TRBJ1-4; 8 bases match TRBD1. The CDR3 covers 14 residues. Losses at the gene ends were 8 bases for V and 8 bases for J; bases not matched to a gene: 10. CDR1 and CDR2 (germline): MNHEY, SMNVEV (reference sequence). For the CDR3, the DNA is TGTGCCAGCGGCGGCGACAGGGGAGGCGAAAAACTGTTTTTT. Protein product: CASGGDRGGEKLFF.

This sequence joins TRBV7-2 and TRBJ1-2; a weak D match, TRBD1 (5 bases). V was clipped by 5 bases and J by 5 bases, with 15 bases between them. The germline CDR1 and CDR2 sequences are SGHTA and FQGNSA. This CDR3 region has 14 residues. CDR3 bases: TGTGCCAGCAGCCCCGCTGGCAGGGCTTATGGCTACACCTTC. Its translation is CASSPAGRAYGYTF.